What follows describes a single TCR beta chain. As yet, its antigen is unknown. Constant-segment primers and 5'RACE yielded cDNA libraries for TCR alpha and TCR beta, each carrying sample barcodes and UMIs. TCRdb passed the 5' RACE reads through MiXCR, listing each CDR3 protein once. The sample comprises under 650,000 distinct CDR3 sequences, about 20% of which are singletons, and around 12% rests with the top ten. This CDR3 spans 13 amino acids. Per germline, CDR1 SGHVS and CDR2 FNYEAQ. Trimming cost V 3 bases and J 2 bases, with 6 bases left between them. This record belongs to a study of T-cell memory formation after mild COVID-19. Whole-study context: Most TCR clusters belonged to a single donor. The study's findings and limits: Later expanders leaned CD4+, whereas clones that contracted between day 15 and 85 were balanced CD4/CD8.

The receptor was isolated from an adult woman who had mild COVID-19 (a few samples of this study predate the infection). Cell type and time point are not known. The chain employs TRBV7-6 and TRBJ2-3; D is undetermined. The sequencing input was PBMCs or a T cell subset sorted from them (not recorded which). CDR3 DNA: TGTGCCAGCAGCTTTCACCTCACAGATACGCAGTATTTT. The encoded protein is CASSFHLTDTQYF. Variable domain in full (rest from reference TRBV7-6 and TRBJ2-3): GAGVSQSPRYKVTKRGQDVALRCDPISGHVSLYWYRQALGQGPEFLTYFNYEAQQDKSGLPNDRFSAERPEGSISTLTIQRTEQRDSAMYRCASSFHLTDTQYFGPGTRLTVL.